This TCR beta chain originates from a study of early T cells in non-severe SARS-CoV-2 infection. Background on the study: Alpha and beta chains were unpaired, from unsorted whole-blood bulk RNA.

The TCR library protocol was used to attach unique molecular identifiers. These identifiers were attached to individual cDNA molecules. TCRdb ran MiXCR on the 5' RACE reads and lists one entry per CDR3 protein. This table has 45,000 to 65,000 distinct CDR3 sequences, 10% to 15% appearing once. The CDR3 is 14 residues long. In germline, CDR1 is LNHDA, CDR2 SQIVND (reference sequence). With V trimmed by 7 bases and J by 6 bases, 9 bases remained unmatched. This receptor was identified in an adult who was a healthcare worker with PCR-confirmed SARS-CoV-2 infection or an uninfected control (not recorded which). V usage is TRBV19 and J usage is TRBJ1-5, with TRBD1 matching 7 bases. The starting material was whole blood, obtained at baseline. CDR3 nucleotides: TGTGCCAGTACCGCGACAGGGTTCCTTCAGCCCCAGCATTTT. This encodes CASTATGFLQPQHF. The full variable domain, its missing parts supplied by reference TRBV19 and TRBJ1-5, is DGGITQSPKYLFRKEGQNVTLSCEQNLNHDAMYWYRQDPGQGLRLIYYSQIVNDFQKGDIAEGYSVSREKKESFPLTVTSAQKNPTAFYLCASTATGFLQPQHFGDGTRLSIL.